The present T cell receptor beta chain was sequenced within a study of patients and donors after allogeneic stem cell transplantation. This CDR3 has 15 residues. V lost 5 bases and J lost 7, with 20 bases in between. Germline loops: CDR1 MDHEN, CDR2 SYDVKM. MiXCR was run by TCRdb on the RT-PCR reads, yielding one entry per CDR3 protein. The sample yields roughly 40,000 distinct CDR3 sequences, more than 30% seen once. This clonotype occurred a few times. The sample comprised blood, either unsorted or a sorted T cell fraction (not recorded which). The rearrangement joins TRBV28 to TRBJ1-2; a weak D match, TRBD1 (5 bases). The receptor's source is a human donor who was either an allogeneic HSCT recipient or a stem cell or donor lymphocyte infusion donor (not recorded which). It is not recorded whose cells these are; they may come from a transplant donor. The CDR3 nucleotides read TGTGCCAGCAGTCCCTACCCAGTCAGGGTGGGTGGCTACACCTTC. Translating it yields CASSPYPVRVGGYTF.